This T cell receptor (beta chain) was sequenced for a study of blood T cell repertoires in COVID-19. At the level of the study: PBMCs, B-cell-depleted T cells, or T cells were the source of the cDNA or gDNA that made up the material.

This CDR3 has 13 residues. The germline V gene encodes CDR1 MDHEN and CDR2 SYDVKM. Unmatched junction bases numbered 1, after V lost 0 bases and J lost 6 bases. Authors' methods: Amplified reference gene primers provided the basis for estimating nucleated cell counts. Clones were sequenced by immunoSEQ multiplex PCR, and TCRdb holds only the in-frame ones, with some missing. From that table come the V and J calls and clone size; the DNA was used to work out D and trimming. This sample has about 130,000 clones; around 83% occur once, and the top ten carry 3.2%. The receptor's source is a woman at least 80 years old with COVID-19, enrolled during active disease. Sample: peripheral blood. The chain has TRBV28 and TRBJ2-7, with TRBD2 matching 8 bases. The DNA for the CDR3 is TGTGCCAGCAGTTTATGGCTAGCGGGCGAGCAGTACTTC. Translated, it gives CASSLWLAGEQYF.